This T cell receptor beta chain was identified during a study of T cell changes during pregnancy in multiple sclerosis. The table lists this clone with a count of one. The repertoire was sequenced with immunoSEQ multiplex PCR; TCRdb's copy has only in-frame clones and lacks some. The table shows roughly 50,000 clones, with about 93% occurring only once. CDR1 is SNHLY, CDR2 FYNNEI, per germline. J was trimmed by 6 bases and V by 5 bases; bases with no gene match: 8. The CDR3 is 16 amino acids. The specimen comprised CD4+ T cells from peripheral blood mononuclear cells, sampled after pregnancy. V gene TRBV2 combines with J gene TRBJ1-6; the match to TRBD1 covers 9 bases. The source is a female donor with multiple sclerosis, enrolled in a pregnancy study. In DNA form, the CDR3 reads TGTGCCAGCAGTTTTGACAGGGGGACTGCTAATTCACCCCTCCACTTT. Translation gives CASSFDRGTANSPLHF.